Listed below are T cell receptor beta chains from one sample, sequenced in a study of PD-1 blockade in mismatch repair-deficient tumors. Libraries were prepared by immunoSEQ multiplex PCR; TCRdb keeps only in-frame clonotypes and omits some of them. The sample consists of around 62,000 clones, about 72% of them appearing once. The source was peripheral blood, collected 2 weeks after starting pembrolizumab. These receptors were taken from an adult with mismatch repair-deficient cancer. Each CDR3 is given with its conserved first and last residue. D genes are given only for firm matches. Clone sizes are given selectively: once, few, many, or a class where the clone is expanded.

d_gene,j_gene,v_gene,abundance,CDR3nt,CDR3aa
TRBD1,TRBJ2-5,TRBV11-2,NA,TGTGCCAGCAGCCCACAGGGGGCGCTTCAAGAGACCCAGTACTTC,CASSPQGALQETQYF
NA,TRBJ2-3,TRBV7-9,NA,TGTGCCAGCAGCTCGATAGGGGGTCACACAGATACGCAGTATTTT,CASSSIGGHTDTQYF
NA,TRBJ2-2,TRBV2,NA,TGTGCCAGCAGTAGGGACACCACCGGGGAGCTGTTTTTT,CASSRDTTGELFF
NA,TRBJ1-5,TRBV7-9,NA,TGTGCCAGCAGCTTACTCAGCAATCAGCCCCAGCATTTT,CASSLLSNQPQHF
TRBD1,TRBJ1-1,TRBV7-2,NA,TGTGCCAGCAGCTCACCCATGACAGGGCCGCTTAGAGAAGCTTTCTTT,CASSSPMTGPLREAFF
NA,TRBJ2-5,TRBV7-2,NA,TGTGCCAGCACCCATCAAGAGGGGACCCAGTACTTC,CASTHQEGTQYF
TRBD2,TRBJ2-7,TRBV9,NA,TGTGCCAGCAGCGAAGGACTAGCGGGAGATTCCTACGAGCAGTACTTC,CASSEGLAGDSYEQYF
TRBD2,TRBJ2-7,TRBV29-1,once,TGCAGCGTTGTTCGTCCTAGCGGGAGTTACGAGCAGTACTTC,CSVVRPSGSYEQYF
NA,TRBJ2-7,TRBV6-4,NA,TGTGCCAGCAGTGAGTGGAGAGTCGGTTACGAGCAGTACTTC,CASSEWRVGYEQYF
TRBD1,TRBJ2-2,TRBV27,once,TGTGCCAGCAGTCCATACCGGGACAGGGGATCCGGGGAGCTGTTTTTT,CASSPYRDRGSGELFF
NA,TRBJ2-1,TRBV5-4,once,TGTGCCAGCAGCTTGGCAGGTAGCATGACCTACAATGAGCAGTTCTTC,CASSLAGSMTYNEQFF
NA,TRBJ1-5,TRBV27,NA,TGTGCCAGCAGTCCGGGGGGGATACCTAGCAATCAGCCCCAGCATTTT,CASSPGGIPSNQPQHF
NA,TRBJ2-5,TRBV6-1,NA,TGTGCCAGCAGTTATGGAGGTAGTCAAGAGACCCAGTACTTC,CASSYGGSQETQYF
NA,TRBJ1-5,TRBV19,NA,TGTGCCAGTAGTATGAGAGGTCAGCCCCAGCATTTT,CASSMRGQPQHF
NA,TRBJ1-5,TRBV28,few,TGTGCCAGCAGTTTAGGGAACAGGGCCCAGCCCCAGCATTTT,CASSLGNRAQPQHF
NA,TRBJ2-7,TRBV11-1,once,TGTGCCAGCAGCCCTAGGGCCCCCGCAGCCCCTTCTAACGAGCAGTACTTC,CASSPRAPAAPSNEQYF
TRBD2,TRBJ2-5,TRBV30,NA,TGTGCCTGGAGTGTTGGGCCCCTAGCGGGAGATCTAGAGACCCAGTACTTC,CAWSVGPLAGDLETQYF